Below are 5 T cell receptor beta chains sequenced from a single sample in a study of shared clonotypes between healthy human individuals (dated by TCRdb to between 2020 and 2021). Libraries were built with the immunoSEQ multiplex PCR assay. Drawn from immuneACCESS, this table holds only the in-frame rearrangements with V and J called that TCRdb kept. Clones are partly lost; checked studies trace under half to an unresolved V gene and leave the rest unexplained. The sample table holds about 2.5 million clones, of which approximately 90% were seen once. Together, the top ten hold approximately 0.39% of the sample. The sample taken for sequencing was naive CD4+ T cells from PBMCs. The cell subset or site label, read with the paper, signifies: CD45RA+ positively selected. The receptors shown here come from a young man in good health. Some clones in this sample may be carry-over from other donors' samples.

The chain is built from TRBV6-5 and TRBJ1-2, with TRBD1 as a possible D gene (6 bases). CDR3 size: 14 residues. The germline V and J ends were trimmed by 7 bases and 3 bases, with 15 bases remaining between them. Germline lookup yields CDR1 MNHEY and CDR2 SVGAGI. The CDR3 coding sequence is TGTGCCAGCAACGTAAACAGGGAGCACTATGGCTACACCTTC. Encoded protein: CASNVNREHYGYTF.

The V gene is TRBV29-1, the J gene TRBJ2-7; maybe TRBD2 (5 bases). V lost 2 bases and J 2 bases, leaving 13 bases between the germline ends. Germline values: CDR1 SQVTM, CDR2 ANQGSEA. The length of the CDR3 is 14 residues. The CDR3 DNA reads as TGCAGCGTTGAAACAGCCTCGGGGACCTACGAGCAGTACTTC. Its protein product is CSVETASGTYEQYF.

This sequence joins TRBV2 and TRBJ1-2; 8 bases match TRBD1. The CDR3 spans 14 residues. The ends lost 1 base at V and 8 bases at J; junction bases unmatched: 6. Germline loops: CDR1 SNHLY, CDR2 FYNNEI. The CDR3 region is CASSEGDRTGGYTF. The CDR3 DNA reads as TGTGCCAGCAGTGAAGGGGACAGGACGGGCGGCTACACCTTC.

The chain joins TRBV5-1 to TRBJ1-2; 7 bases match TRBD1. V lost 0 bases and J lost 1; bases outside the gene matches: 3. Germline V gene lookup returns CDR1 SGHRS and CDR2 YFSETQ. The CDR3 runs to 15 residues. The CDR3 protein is CASSLEQGNNYGYTF. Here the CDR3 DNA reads TGCGCCAGCAGCTTGGAACAGGGGAATAACTATGGCTACACCTTC.

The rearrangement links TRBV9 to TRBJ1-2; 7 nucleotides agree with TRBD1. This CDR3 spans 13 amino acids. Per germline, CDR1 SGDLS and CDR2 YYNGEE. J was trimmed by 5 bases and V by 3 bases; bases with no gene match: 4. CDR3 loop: CASSARTGYGYTF. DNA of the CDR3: TGTGCCAGCAGCGCCCGGACAGGTTATGGCTACACCTTC.